These 21 T cell receptor beta chains were sequenced from one sample in a study of cytomegalovirus exposure and HLA in healthy donors. It was with 60 Vbeta and 13 Jbeta primers that the PCR ran. Data came from immunoSEQ multiplex PCR; TCRdb stores just in-frame clones and leaves some out. The sample lists 200,000 to 250,000 clones, around 88% occurring once. The sample taken for sequencing was PBMCs. All receptors derive from a woman aged 18 to 35 in good health and CMV-seronegative.

This rearrangement joins TRBV2 to TRBJ1-2; possible D gene TRBD1, 5 bases. The CDR3 length is 11 residues. Germline V lookup: CDR1 SNHLY, CDR2 FYNNEI. The DNA of the CDR3 is TGTGCGAGTGATCAAGGGGATGGCTACACCTTC. It encodes CASDQGDGYTF.

V is TRBV2 and J is TRBJ2-4, with D maybe TRBD2 (6 bases). V was cut by 6 bases and J by 3 bases, with 12 bases left in between. This CDR3 comprises 14 residues. Germline-derived CDR1 and CDR2 are SNHLY and FYNNEI. The CDR3 DNA is TGTGCCAGCAGGGCCGGGACTCGCAAAAACATTCAGTACTTC. It encodes CASRAGTRKNIQYF. Full variable domain (remainder filled in from reference TRBV2 and TRBJ2-4): EPEVTQTPSHQVTQMGQEVILRCVPISNHLYFYWYRQILGQKVEFLVSFYNNEISEKSEIFDDQFSVERPDGSNFTLKIRSTKLEDSAMYFCASRAGTRKNIQYFGAGTRLSVL.

The chain is built from TRBV19 and TRBJ2-3; weak D call: TRBD1 (6 bases). Trimming pared 11 bases from V and 6 bases from J, leaving 24 bases between. The CDR3 contains 15 residues. Germline CDR1 LNHDA, CDR2 SQIVND (reference sequence). CDR3 nucleotides: TGTGCCGGGGGTCGCGGTAATGAGAGGGGGGATACGCAGTATTTT. It encodes CAGGRGNERGDTQYF.

The chain is built from TRBV7-2 and TRBJ2-2; TRBD2 is a possible D gene (5 bases). Trimming pared 5 bases from V and 0 bases from J, leaving 13 bases between. Germline V gene data show CDR1 as SGHTA and CDR2 as FQGNSA. The CDR3 has 16 amino acids. The CDR3 here is CASSRRTFSNTGELFF. The CDR3 DNA reads as TGTGCCAGCAGCAGGAGGACTTTTTCGAACACCGGGGAGCTGTTTTTT.

This chain joins TRBV7-6 and TRBJ1-5, with D unclear. Trimming took 4 bases from V and 4 from J, leaving 8 bases between them. The CDR3 has 13 amino acids. Germline CDR1 is SGHVS and CDR2 is FNYEAQ. The CDR3 sequence: CASSYSVNQPQHF. The CDR3 bases are TGTGCCAGCAGCTATTCGGTTAATCAGCCCCAGCATTTT.

This clone has more than one count but fewer than ten. The rearrangement joins TRBV2 to TRBJ2-1; no reliable D call. Trimming took off 6 bases at V and 2 bases at J, with 17 bases between the two ends. The CDR3 is 16 residues long. CDR1 is SNHLY, CDR2 FYNNEI, per germline. CDR3 bases: TGTGCCAGCAGCCCACAAGTTGGCGGAACCTACAATGAGCAGTTCTTC. Translating gives CASSPQVGGTYNEQFF. Supplemented by reference TRBV2 and TRBJ2-1, the full variable domain reads EPEVTQTPSHQVTQMGQEVILRCVPISNHLYFYWYRQILGQKVEFLVSFYNNEISEKSEIFDDQFSVERPDGSNFTLKIRSTKLEDSAMYFCASSPQVGGTYNEQFFGPGTRLTVL.

The rearrangement uses TRBV15 and TRBJ2-4, with TRBD2 matching 10 bases. J was trimmed by 4 bases and V by 8 bases; bases with no gene match: 11. The CDR3 runs to 16 residues. CDR1 is LNHNV and CDR2 is YYDKDF in the germline V gene (reference sequence). The CDR3 DNA is TGTGCCACCCAGCGGGGGGGAACGATTGCAAAAAACATTCAGTACTTC. As protein: CATQRGGTIAKNIQYF.

The rearrangement joins TRBV2 to TRBJ1-3; D unclear. Germline assignment: CDR1 SNHLY and CDR2 FYNNEI. The V gene lost 5 bases and the J gene lost 5 bases, with 10 bases spanning the gap. The CDR3 has 13 residues. CDR3: CASSLGERNTIYF. DNA of the CDR3: TGTGCCAGCAGTCTCGGGGAGCGAAACACCATATATTTT. The full variable domain, its missing parts supplied by reference TRBV2 and TRBJ1-3, is EPEVTQTPSHQVTQMGQEVILRCVPISNHLYFYWYRQILGQKVEFLVSFYNNEISEKSEIFDDQFSVERPDGSNFTLKIRSTKLEDSAMYFCASSLGERNTIYFGEGSWLTVV.

The chain links TRBV19 to TRBJ1-5; D not certain. The germline V and J ends were trimmed by 4 bases and 5 bases, with 12 bases remaining between them. Germline CDR1 and CDR2: LNHDA and SQIVND (reference sequence). This CDR3 comprises 14 residues. The CDR3 DNA is TGTGCCAGTAGTACTAACGTGGGCCATCAGCCCCAGCATTTT. This gives the protein CASSTNVGHQPQHF.

The chain joins TRBV5-1 to TRBJ2-3, with unresolved D. This CDR3 has 15 amino acids. V was clipped by 0 bases and J by 0 bases, with 8 bases between them. Germline assignment: CDR1 SGHRS and CDR2 YFSETQ. In nucleotides, the CDR3 is TGCGCCAGCAGCTTGGCCGGTTACAGCACAGATACGCAGTATTTT. Translation gives CASSLAGYSTDTQYF.

This sequence joins TRBV29-1 and TRBJ1-1; D gene unclear. Germline assignment: CDR1 SQVTM and CDR2 ANQGSEA. This CDR3 is 11 amino acids long. V was trimmed by 3 bases and J by 1 base, leaving 3 bases between them. The CDR3 sequence is CSVDRNTEAFF. The CDR3 region has the DNA TGCAGCGTTGACAGGAACACTGAAGCTTTCTTT.

Only one count was recorded for this clone. The V and J genes are TRBV7-9 and TRBJ2-4; the match to TRBD1 covers 11 bases. The CDR3 has 15 residues. Germline CDR1 SEHNR, CDR2 FQNEAQ (reference sequence). The V gene end was trimmed by 5 bases and the J gene end by 6 bases; junction bases not matched to a gene: 6. CDR3 amino acids: CASSRGTGGRNIQYF. CDR3 DNA sequence: TGTGCCAGCAGCCGCGGGACAGGGGGTAGAAACATTCAGTACTTC.

The V call is TRBV19, the J call TRBJ1-3; no clear D gene. V lost 3 bases to trimming and J lost 0 bases, with 15 bases between them. In germline, CDR1 is LNHDA, CDR2 SQIVND (reference sequence). This CDR3 contains 17 residues. CDR3 in amino acids: CASSISRAGHSGNTIYF. The CDR3 region has the DNA TGTGCCAGTAGTATCAGTAGGGCGGGCCACTCTGGAAACACCATATATTTT.

Of note for this clone: One base away lies a much larger clone, so this may be a sequencing read error. The chain employs TRBV5-4 and TRBJ2-5; TRBD2 matches 7 bases. The DNA matches TRBJ2-7 better at its end, which makes the J call doubtful. The CDR3 totals 13 residues. From germline, CDR1 is SGHNT and CDR2 YYREEE (reference sequence). The CDR3 bases are TGTGCCGGCAGCAGGGACTATTCCTACGAGCAGTACTTC. It is translated as CAGSRDYSYEQYF.

This clone was picked up one time. The genes are TRBV5-1 and TRBJ1-2, with D possibly being TRBD1 (5 bases). In germline, CDR1 is SGHRS, CDR2 YFSETQ. The CDR3 spans 12 residues. Trimming took off 2 bases at V and 10 bases at J, with 12 bases between the two ends. CDR3 in DNA: TGCGCCAGCAGCTTTACCAGGGATGACTACACCTTC. Amino acids: CASSFTRDDYTF.

The rearrangement joins TRBV5-1 to TRBJ1-6; 9 bases line up with TRBD1. With V trimmed by 0 bases and J by 10 bases, 2 bases remained unmatched. The CDR3 contains 14 residues. Germline V gene data show CDR1 as SGHRS and CDR2 as YFSETQ. For the CDR3, the DNA is TGCGCCAGCAGCTTGGCGGGACAGGGCTCACCCCTCCACTTT. Amino acid sequence: CASSLAGQGSPLHF.

The V gene is TRBV6-5, the J gene TRBJ1-2, with D unclear. The V end lost 0 bases, the J end lost 4 bases, and 15 bases lay between the germline ends. Looked up from germline, CDR1 is MNHEY and CDR2 is SVGAGI. CDR3 size: 16 residues. The CDR3 region has the DNA TGTGCCAGCAGTTACTCGTACGGGGAAAAAGGCTATGGCTACACCTTC. Translating gives CASSYSYGEKGYGYTF.

The chain links TRBV11-2 to TRBJ1-4, with 8 bases lining up with TRBD1. V lost 4 bases, J lost 8 bases, and 9 bases stayed unmatched. Germline V gene lookup returns CDR1 SGHAT and CDR2 FQNNGV. CDR3 length: 15 amino acids. This chain's CDR3 is CASSSPRGRIEKLFF. The DNA for the CDR3 is TGTGCCAGCAGCTCCCCCAGGGGGCGCATCGAAAAACTGTTTTTT.

As for this clone: Relative to the germline gene, one junction end is altered; a read error may explain this. DNA for the CDR3: TGTGCTAGTGGTGGACGGACAACGAATCCCTTT. Its translation: CASGGRTTNPF. The chain joins TRBV12-5 to TRBJ1-6, with a possible D match to TRBD1 (5 bases). Germline V gives CDR1 LGHNT, CDR2 FRNRAP. The CDR3 runs 11 residues.

The chain joins TRBV4-1 to TRBJ2-7, with TRBD2 as a possible D gene (6 bases). The germline V gene has CDR1 MGHRA and CDR2 YSYEKL. Trimming stripped 2 bases from V and 5 bases from J, with 13 bases between. CDR3 length: 14 residues. The CDR3 loop reads CASSQSTPGDEQYF. The CDR3 region has the DNA TGCGCCAGCAGCCAATCCACTCCGGGGGACGAGCAGTACTTC.

The gene calls are TRBV5-5 and TRBJ2-7; maybe TRBD2 (6 bases). V was trimmed by 4 bases and J by 4 bases, leaving 15 bases between them. The CDR3 is 14 amino acids. CDR1 is SGHKS and CDR2 is YYEKEE in the germline V gene (reference sequence). CDR3 region: CASSRLASVYEQYF. CDR3 nucleotide sequence: TGTGCCAGCAGCAGGCTGGCTAGCGTTTACGAGCAGTACTTC. The full variable domain, in which reference TRBV5-5 and TRBJ2-7 provide the parts outside the CDR3, is DAGVTQSPTHLIKTRGQQVTLRCSPISGHKSVSWYQQVLGQGPQFIFQYYEKEERGRGNFPDRFSARQFPNYSSELNVNALLLGDSALYLCASSRLASVYEQYFGPGTRLTVT.